The next 28 T cell receptor beta chains were all read from a single sample in a study of T cell repertoires in cytomegalovirus infection. TCRdb analysed the reads with MiXCR anew, one entry per CDR3 protein. The sample carries some 800,000 distinct CDR3 sequences, less than 35% recorded once. No antigen has been identified for these receptors. The specimen comprised cultured CD8+ T cells from PBMCs, sampled from culture after CMV antigen stimulation. Every receptor here comes from a human donor in good health (CMV status not recorded). Some clones in this sample may be carry-over from other donors' samples.

V is TRBV19 and J is TRBJ1-2, with 8 bases aligning to TRBD1. J lost 3 bases, V lost 3 bases, and 9 bases had no gene match. CDR1 is LNHDA, CDR2 SQIVND, per germline (reference sequence). The CDR3 length is 16 residues. CDR3 loop: CASSIPGQGTYYGYTF. The CDR3 DNA reads as TGTGCCAGTAGTATCCCAGGACAGGGAACCTACTATGGCTACACCTTC.

This clonotype was seen many times. V and J are TRBV11-3 and TRBJ2-7, with D possibly being TRBD1 or TRBD2 (5 bases each). Trimming removed 1 base from V and 2 bases from J, with 12 bases in between. From germline, CDR1 is SGHNT and CDR2 YENEEA. CDR3 size: 15 residues. CDR3 amino acids: CASSLAGDQTYEQYV. The CDR3 DNA reads as TGTGCCAGCAGCTTAGCCGGGGACCAAACCTACGAGCAGTACGTC.

The rearrangement links TRBV7-8 to TRBJ2-7; D gene ambiguous. CDR1 SGHVS and CDR2 FQNEAQ come from the germline V gene. V was trimmed by 0 bases and J by 5 bases, leaving 14 bases between them. This CDR3 region has 15 residues. The CDR3: CASSLAAAQVDEQYF. DNA of the CDR3: TGTGCCAGCAGCTTAGCGGCAGCCCAAGTGGACGAGCAGTACTTC. The full variable domain, with the rest looked up from reference TRBV7-8 and TRBJ2-7, is GAGVSQSPRYKVAKRGQDVALRCDPISGHVSLFWYQQALGQGPEFLTYFQNEAQLDKSGLPSDRFFAERPEGSVSTLKIQRTQQEDSAVYLCASSLAAAQVDEQYFGPGTRLTVT.

This clonotype was seen a handful of times. The chain is built from TRBV27 and TRBJ1-5; TRBD1 might be the D (5 bases). CDR1 and CDR2 from the germline V gene are MNHEY and SMNVEV (reference sequence). The CDR3 runs 16 residues. Trimming took off 5 bases at V and 3 bases at J, with 17 bases between the two ends. CDR3 amino acids: CASSPTPRGYNQPQHF. CDR3 DNA sequence: TGTGCCAGCAGTCCCACACCCCGGGGCTACAATCAGCCCCAGCATTTT.

The rearrangement uses TRBV7-6 and TRBJ2-3; TRBD2 matches 9 bases. J lost 6 bases, V lost 4 bases, and 5 bases had no gene match. Germline values: CDR1 SGHVS, CDR2 FNYEAQ. The CDR3 totals 14 residues. CDR3 loop: CASSSLAGVDTQYF. The CDR3 nucleotides read TGTGCCAGCAGCTCCTTAGCGGGGGTTGATACGCAGTATTTT. Full variable domain (outside the CDR3, taken from reference TRBV7-6 and TRBJ2-3): GAGVSQSPRYKVTKRGQDVALRCDPISGHVSLYWYRQALGQGPEFLTYFNYEAQQDKSGLPNDRFSAERPEGSISTLTIQRTEQRDSAMYRCASSSLAGVDTQYFGPGTRLTVL.

The V and J genes are TRBV27 and TRBJ2-2; tentative D call: TRBD2 (6 bases). The CDR3 consists of 16 residues. Trimming left V 2 bases short and J 0 bases short, with 10 bases between. CDR1 and CDR2 from the germline V gene are MNHEY and SMNVEV (reference sequence). The CDR3 region has the DNA TGTGCCAGCAGTTTAATTGGGACTCCGAACACCGGGGAGCTGTTTTTT. This codes for CASSLIGTPNTGELFF.

The chain links TRBV24-1 to TRBJ1-5, with 10 nucleotides matching TRBD1. The CDR3 loop spans 17 amino acids. V shed 3 bases and J 9 bases; nucleotides not matched to a gene: 13. The germline CDR1 and CDR2 sequences are KGHDR and SFDVKD. This CDR3 is CATSDVPGQGVLWPQHF. The CDR3 DNA follows: TGTGCCACCAGTGATGTTCCCGGACAGGGGGTCCTATGGCCCCAGCATTTT.

The J gene is TRBJ1-2, the V gene TRBV6-2 or TRBV6-3; a weak D match, TRBD1 (6 bases). V was pared by 2 bases and J by 4 bases, with 11 bases between. Germline CDR1 is MNHEY and CDR2 is SVGEGT. This CDR3 spans 14 amino acids. The CDR3 coding sequence is TGTGCCAGCAGTTACCAGTCACAGGGCTATGGCTACACCTTC. Translating it yields CASSYQSQGYGYTF.

As to this clonotype: At one end, the junction sequence differs from germline, possibly due to a read error. V is TRBV7-8 and J is TRBJ1-5; 8 bases align to TRBD1. Germline-derived CDR1 and CDR2 are SGHVS and FQNEAQ. The length of the CDR3 is 16 residues. DNA of the CDR3: TGTGCCAGCAGTTTAGACAGGGGTCTTAGCACTCAGCCCCAGCATTTT. Its protein product is CASSLDRGLSTQPQHF. Full variable domain (missing parts from reference TRBV7-8 and TRBJ1-5): GAGVSQSPRYKVAKRGQDVALRCDPISGHVSLFWYQQALGQGPEFLTYFQNEAQLDKSGLPSDRFFAERPEGSVSTLKIQRTQQEDSAVYLCASSLDRGLSTQPQHFGDGTRLSIL.

This clonotype was counted a few times. J is TRBJ2-1 and V is TRBV28; TRBD2 aligns across 9 bases. The ends lost 6 bases at V and 9 bases at J; junction bases unmatched: 12. Germline lookup yields CDR1 MDHEN and CDR2 SYDVKM. This CDR3 has 15 residues. In DNA form, the CDR3 reads TGTGCCAGCAGCCTCGGAGGCGGGGGGGCGGCTGAGCAGTTCTTC. Translation: CASSLGGGGAAEQFF.

This clonotype appeared a few times. This chain links TRBV5-1 with TRBJ2-1; 8 bases agree with TRBD1. This CDR3 comprises 15 residues. CDR1 and CDR2 (germline): SGHRS, YFSETQ. J gave up 4 bases and V 4 bases, and 7 bases lay outside the gene matches. The CDR3 loop reads CASSPRQGMYNEQFF. The CDR3 DNA sequence: TGCGCCAGCAGCCCTAGACAGGGGATGTACAATGAGCAGTTCTTC.

The sample holds a few counts of this clonotype. This rearrangement joins TRBV24-1 to TRBJ2-7; the match to TRBD1 covers 9 bases. This CDR3 region has 14 residues. V trimming: 7 bases; J trimming: 4 bases; junction bases outside the gene matches: 7. In germline, CDR1 is KGHDR, CDR2 SFDVKD. This chain's CDR3 is CATSRPGQGYEQYF. The CDR3 DNA sequence: TGTGCCACCAGCCGACCGGGACAGGGTTACGAGCAGTACTTC.

This clonotype was counted between two and nine times. The gene calls are TRBV2 and TRBJ2-1; D remains unclear. With 8 bases removed from V and 6 bases from J, the gap between germline ends came to 23 bases. CDR1 and CDR2 (germline): SNHLY, FYNNEI. The CDR3 is made up of 16 amino acids. The CDR3 protein is CASPARRPTVGNEQFF. The CDR3, as DNA: TGTGCCAGCCCAGCCCGTAGACCTACCGTGGGCAATGAGCAGTTCTTC.

On this clonotype itself: A single base is all that separates this from a far larger clone, so a read error is likely. This rearrangement joins TRBV7-2 to TRBJ2-3, with 7 bases aligning to TRBD1. CDR1 SGHTA and CDR2 FQGNSA come from the germline V gene. This CDR3 is 15 amino acids long. The CDR3 loop is CVSSLGTASTDTQYF. DNA of the CDR3: TGTGTCAGCAGCCTCGGGACAGCAAGCACAGATACGCAGTATTTT.

This clonotype has at least ten counts. CDR3 sequence reads: CASSYEVPYEQYF. DNA for the CDR3: TGTGCCAGCAGTTACGAGGTGCCCTACGAGCAGTACTTC. V usage is TRBV6-6 and J usage is TRBJ2-7; D is unresolved. Germline lookup yields CDR1 MNHNY and CDR2 SVGAGI (reference sequence). The V gene lost 2 bases and the J gene lost 2 bases, with 7 bases spanning the gap. This CDR3 contains 13 residues.

CDR3 DNA: TGTGCCATCCCGTGCGGGGGGGCGTTCCCGTACGAGCAGTACGTC. Translating gives CAIPCGGAFPYEQYV. The chain couples TRBV10-3 to TRBJ2-7; 9 nucleotides line up with TRBD2. The CDR3 runs 15 residues. Germline V gene sequence: CDR1 ENHRY, CDR2 SYGVKD. J was trimmed by 4 bases and V by 8 bases; bases with no gene match: 12.

J is TRBJ1-6 and V is TRBV29-1; no definite D call. V dropped 5 bases and J dropped 8 bases, with 13 bases sitting between them. Germline-derived CDR1 and CDR2 are SQVTM and ANQGSEA. The CDR3 has 13 residues. The CDR3 DNA is TGCAGCGTTAAAGCGGATTCTCATTCACCCCTCCACTTT. Translation gives CSVKADSHSPLHF.

This clonotype was seen only a few times. The chain combines TRBV12-3 or TRBV12-4 with TRBJ2-7; TRBD1 aligns across 9 bases. The CDR3 covers 17 residues. V was clipped by 7 bases and J by 3 bases; unmatched bases: 16. The CDR3 here is CASNRDRDSSPFYEQYF. The CDR3 DNA sequence: TGTGCCAGCAACCGGGACAGGGATTCCTCTCCTTTCTACGAGCAGTACTTC.

The gene calls are TRBV27 and TRBJ1-4; D gene uncertain. The V and J ends lost 1 base and 0 bases respectively, with 6 bases between them. The CDR3 contains 15 residues. CDR1 MNHEY and CDR2 SMNVEV come from the germline V gene (reference sequence). CDR3 coding DNA: TGTGCCAGCAGTTTATTCCCCGCAACTAATGAAAAACTGTTTTTT. Protein sequence: CASSLFPATNEKLFF.

The sample holds a few counts of this clonotype. This chain uses TRBV6-6 with TRBJ2-7; D remains unclear. Between the trimmed V and J ends, which lost 5 bases and 1 base, there was a span of 12 bases. Germline V CDR1 and CDR2: MNHNY, SVGAGI (reference sequence). This CDR3 has 14 amino acids. The CDR3 region has the DNA TGTGCCAGCAGTGCAGCACCGAGTTCCTACGAGCAGTACTTC. This encodes CASSAAPSSYEQYF.

This chain uses TRBV7-9 with TRBJ2-1; the D gene is possibly TRBD2 (7 bases). The length of the CDR3 is 19 residues. V was clipped by 2 bases and J by 0 bases, with 20 bases between them. Germline V gene data show CDR1 as SEHNR and CDR2 as FQNEAQ (reference sequence). The CDR3 coding sequence is TGTGCCAGCAGCTTACGGGAGTGGAGGGGGGGGGGCTCCTACAATGAGCAGTTCTTC. As protein: CASSLREWRGGGSYNEQFF. Full variable domain (outside the CDR3, taken from reference TRBV7-9 and TRBJ2-1): DTGVSQNPRHKITKRGQNVTFRCDPISEHNRLYWYRQTLGQGPEFLTYFQNEAQLEKSRLLSDRFSAERPKGSFSTLEIQRTEQGDSAMYLCASSLREWRGGGSYNEQFFGPGTRLTVL.

In regard to this clonotype: It differs at one base from a far larger clone, so likely a read error. This sequence joins TRBV7-2 and TRBJ2-5; D is perhaps TRBD1 (6 bases). CDR3 length: 14 amino acids. Germline-derived CDR1 and CDR2 are SGHTA and FQGNSA. For the CDR3, the DNA is TGTGCCAACAGCTTAGAAGGGGGCCAAGAGACCCAGTACTTC. This encodes CANSLEGGQETQYF.

This clonotype came up many times. The chain carries TRBV7-3 and TRBJ1-1; no firm D call. Germline V lookup: CDR1 SGHTA, CDR2 FQGTGA. V was clipped by 1 base and J by 4 bases, with 10 bases between them. CDR3 length: 14 residues. The CDR3 spells CASSLSGMGTEAFF. CDR3 nucleotides: TGTGCCAGCAGCTTAAGCGGCATGGGCACTGAAGCTTTCTTT.

To note about this clonotype: The missing conserved phenylalanine or tryptophan at the end of this CDR3 makes a read error likely. This chain connects TRBV7-6 to TRBJ2-7; either TRBD1 or TRBD2 may supply D (5 bases each). V was clipped by 0 bases and J by 6 bases, with 12 bases between them. Germline V gene sequence: CDR1 SGHVS, CDR2 FNYEAQ. This CDR3 spans 14 amino acids. The CDR3 DNA is TGTGCCAGCAGCTTAGCGATAGGTGGGGGCGAGCAGTACCTC. Protein sequence: CASSLAIGGGEQYL.

J is TRBJ1-4 and V is TRBV6-2 or TRBV6-3; D is ambiguous. CDR3 size: 21 residues. Germline values: CDR1 MNHEY, CDR2 SVGEGT. V lost 0 bases and J 0 bases, leaving 23 bases between the germline ends. CDR3 protein: CASSYSAAGYTRVTTNEKLFF. The CDR3, as DNA: TGTGCCAGCAGTTACTCGGCGGCCGGGTATACCCGGGTGACAACTAATGAAAAACTGTTTTTT.

There are many counts of this clonotype. The chain is built from TRBV6-5 and TRBJ2-3, with D perhaps TRBD1 (5 bases). The CDR3 sequence is 18 residues long. Looked up from germline, CDR1 is MNHEY and CDR2 is SVGAGI. V dropped 0 bases and J dropped 0 bases, with 16 bases sitting between them. The CDR3 loop is CASSYSDGHPTSTDTQYF. The CDR3 nucleotides read TGTGCCAGCAGTTACTCCGACGGACATCCCACTAGCACAGATACGCAGTATTTT.

This clonotype was counted ten times or more. This sequence joins TRBV7-8 and TRBJ2-2, with a weak D call TRBD1 (6 bases). Deletions cut 6 bases from V and 5 bases from J, with 28 bases between. This CDR3 has 19 amino acids. CDR1 is SGHVS and CDR2 is FQNEAQ in the germline V gene. In DNA form, the CDR3 reads TGTGCCAGCAGTAGCCAGAGGGACATACCAAAAAAGATAACCGGGGAGCTGTTTTTT. Translated, it gives CASSSQRDIPKKITGELFF.

Turning to this clonotype: The junction departs from the called germline gene at one end, perhaps through a read error. This chain links TRBV6-6 with TRBJ2-6, with 9 bases lining up with TRBD1. The CDR3 length is 16 residues. Per the germline V gene, CDR1 is MNHNY and CDR2 is SVGAGI (reference sequence). CDR3 amino acids: CVSTDGTGSGANVLTF. The CDR3 nucleotides are TGTGTCAGCACCGACGGGACAGGGTCTGGGGCCAACGTCCTGACTTTC.